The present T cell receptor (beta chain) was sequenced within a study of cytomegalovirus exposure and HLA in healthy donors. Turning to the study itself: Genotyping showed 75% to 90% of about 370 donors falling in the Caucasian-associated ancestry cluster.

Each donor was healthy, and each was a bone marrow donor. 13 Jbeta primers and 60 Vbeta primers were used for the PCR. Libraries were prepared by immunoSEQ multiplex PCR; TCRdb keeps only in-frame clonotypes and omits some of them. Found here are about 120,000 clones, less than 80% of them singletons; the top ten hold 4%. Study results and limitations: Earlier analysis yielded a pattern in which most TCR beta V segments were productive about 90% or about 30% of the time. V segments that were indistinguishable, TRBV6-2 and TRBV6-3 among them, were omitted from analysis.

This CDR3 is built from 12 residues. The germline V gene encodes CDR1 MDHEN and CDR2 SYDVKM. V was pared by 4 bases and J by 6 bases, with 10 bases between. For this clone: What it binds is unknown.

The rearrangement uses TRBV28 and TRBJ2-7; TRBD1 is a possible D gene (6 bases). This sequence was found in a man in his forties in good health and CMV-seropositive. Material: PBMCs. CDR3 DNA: TGTGCCAGCAGTTCCGCAGGGGTCGAGCAGTACTTC. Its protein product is CASSSAGVEQYF. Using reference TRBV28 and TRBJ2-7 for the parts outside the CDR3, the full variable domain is DVKVTQSSRYLVKRTGEKVFLECVQDMDHENMFWYRQDPGLGLRLIYFSYDVKMKEKGDIPEGYSVSREKKERFSLILESASTNQTSMYLCASSSAGVEQYFGPGTRLTVT.